These 25 T cell receptor beta chains were all obtained from the same sample, sequenced in a study of cytotoxic CD8 clonotypes in ibrutinib-treated CLL. Repertoires were generated with immunoSEQ multiplex PCR, while TCRdb's copy carries only in-frame clones and drops some. The table lists some 200,000 clones, 70% of them singletons. Sequencing was performed on PBMCs, taken after 12 months of ibrutinib treatment. The source is a human donor with chronic lymphocytic leukemia.

The rearrangement links TRBV7-9 to TRBJ2-1; TRBD2 matches at 14 bases. J lost 0 bases, V lost 6 bases, and 10 bases had no gene match. CDR3 length: 19 residues. Germline CDR1 and CDR2: SEHNR and FQNEAQ (reference sequence). The CDR3 loop is CASRLGLAGVVGSYNEQFF. Here the CDR3 DNA reads TGTGCCAGCAGGCTGGGACTAGCGGGAGTAGTAGGCTCCTACAATGAGCAGTTCTTC.

CDR3 protein: CASSLLGGNNEQFF. CDR3 nucleotide sequence: TGCGCCAGCAGCTTATTGGGCGGTAACAATGAGCAGTTCTTC. The V and J genes are TRBV5-1 and TRBJ2-1, with D unclear. CDR3 size: 14 residues. Per the germline V gene, CDR1 is SGHRS and CDR2 is YFSETQ. Trimming cost V 2 bases and J 5 bases, with 11 bases left between them.

The chain uses TRBV28 and TRBJ2-7; 9 positions agree with TRBD1. The CDR3 contains 14 residues. Germline loops: CDR1 MDHEN, CDR2 SYDVKM. V was pared by 4 bases and J by 4 bases, with 5 bases of the junction left unmatched. DNA for the CDR3: TGTGCCAGCAGTTCCCCCGGGACAGGGTACGAGCAGTACTTC. This codes for CASSSPGTGYEQYF.

This clone appeared many times. The rearrangement joins TRBV7-3 to TRBJ2-1, with D perhaps matching TRBD1 (5 bases). V was trimmed by 4 bases and J by 6 bases, leaving 13 bases between them. The CDR3 runs to 14 residues. Germline loops: CDR1 SGHTA, CDR2 FQGTGA. CDR3 nucleotide sequence: TGTGCCAGCAGCTCCACAGGTACTCGCAATGAGCAGTTCTTC. Its translation is CASSSTGTRNEQFF.

This clone was counted a few times. V and J are TRBV6-1 and TRBJ2-7, with 7 bases lining up with TRBD1. Germline V lookup: CDR1 MNHNS, CDR2 SASEGT. The CDR3 totals 15 residues. V lost 6 bases, J lost 0 bases, and 8 bases stayed unmatched. The CDR3 region is CASRSTRTGSYEQYF. DNA for the CDR3: TGTGCCAGCAGGTCCACCCGGACAGGCTCCTACGAGCAGTACTTC.

The J gene is TRBJ1-2, the V gene TRBV25-1; D remains unclear. This CDR3 spans 16 amino acids. Per germline, CDR1 MGHDK and CDR2 SYGVNS. Between the trimmed V and J ends, which lost 1 base and 0 bases, there was a span of 12 bases. CDR3 bases: TGTGCCAGCAGTGAATCCTGGGGTAAAGCTAACTATGGCTACACCTTC. It specifies CASSESWGKANYGYTF.

This clone was picked up a small number of times. The chain links TRBV6-1 to TRBJ1-5; tentative D call: TRBD1 (5 bases). Trimming took 8 bases from V and 2 from J, leaving 13 bases between them. Germline V gene sequence: CDR1 MNHNS, CDR2 SASEGT. This CDR3 spans 14 amino acids. CDR3 protein: CASVLGRGNQPQHF. CDR3 coding DNA: TGTGCCAGCGTCCTGGGGCGGGGCAATCAGCCCCAGCATTTT.

The chain is built from TRBV11-2 and TRBJ2-1; the match to TRBD2 covers 16 bases. The CDR3 extends over 16 amino acids. CDR1 SGHAT and CDR2 FQNNGV come from the germline V gene. With 8 bases clipped from V and 4 bases from J, the junction kept 5 bases outside the gene matches. The CDR3 reads CASRGTSGGGYNEQFF. Here the CDR3 DNA reads TGTGCCAGCCGAGGGACTAGCGGGGGGGGTTACAATGAGCAGTTCTTC.

The rearrangement joins TRBV7-3 to TRBJ1-2; the match to TRBD1 covers 8 bases. V gave up 3 bases and J gave up 3 bases; unmatched junction bases: 3. CDR1 and CDR2 from the germline V gene are SGHTA and FQGTGA. The CDR3 covers 14 residues. In nucleotides, the CDR3 is TGTGCCAGCAGCTTGGGACAGGACTACTATGGCTACACCTTC. Translated, it gives CASSLGQDYYGYTF.

This clone turned up a few times. The chain has TRBV30 and TRBJ2-5; D is unresolved. Germline V gives CDR1 GTSNPN, CDR2 SVGIG (reference sequence). The CDR3 is 13 residues long. The V end was cut by 1 base, the J end by 5 bases, with 11 bases between. The CDR3 DNA follows: TGTGCCTGGAGTGCGGAGCTTAGGGAGACCCAGTACTTC. Its protein is CAWSAELRETQYF.

This chain uses TRBV7-2 with TRBJ1-1; 8 bases are a match to TRBD1. V lost 3 bases to trimming and J lost 0 bases; unmatched junction nucleotides: 12. The germline V gene encodes CDR1 SGHTA and CDR2 FQGNSA. The CDR3 is made up of 18 amino acids. The CDR3 DNA reads TGTGCCAGCAGCTTTTCGGGTACAGGGGGTATTATGAACACTGAAGCTTTCTTT. This encodes CASSFSGTGGIMNTEAFF.

This clone was found once. The rearrangement links TRBV27 to TRBJ2-7; a possible D gene is TRBD2 (6 bases). The CDR3 extends over 16 amino acids. The germline V gene encodes CDR1 MNHEY and CDR2 SMNVEV (reference sequence). V was trimmed by 5 bases and J by 2 bases, leaving 19 bases between them. CDR3 region: CASSATGTPNPYEQYF. The CDR3 DNA sequence: TGTGCCAGCAGTGCAACCGGGACTCCTAATCCCTACGAGCAGTACTTC.

The rearrangement uses TRBV29-1 and TRBJ1-2; TRBD1 might be the D (5 bases). Germline CDR1 SQVTM, CDR2 ANQGSEA. Trimming left V 5 bases short and J 4 bases short, with 14 bases between. CDR3 length: 13 amino acids. The CDR3 loop reads CSVPTQGTYGYTF. DNA for the CDR3: TGCAGCGTTCCCACGCAGGGCACCTATGGCTACACCTTC.

This clone was recorded a few times. In nucleotides, the CDR3 is TGTGCCAGCAGCGTAGGGCAAGGGGACTACGAGCAGTACTTC. Translated, it gives CASSVGQGDYEQYF. The chain links TRBV9 to TRBJ2-7; maybe TRBD1 (5 bases). From germline, CDR1 is SGDLS and CDR2 YYNGEE. The CDR3 loop spans 14 amino acids. V lost 0 bases and J lost 3, with 10 bases in between.

The chain employs TRBV7-2 and TRBJ1-2, with D hard to call. CDR1 is SGHTA and CDR2 is FQGNSA in the germline V gene. The CDR3 sequence is 14 residues long. The V gene lost 1 base and the J gene lost 4 bases, with 10 bases spanning the gap. Here the CDR3 DNA reads TGTGCCAGCAGCTTAGTCCGCACGTCCTATGGCTACACCTTC. Amino acid sequence: CASSLVRTSYGYTF. The variable domain in full, with the rest retrieved from reference TRBV7-2 and TRBJ1-2, is GAGVSQSPSNKVTEKGKDVELRCDPISGHTALYWYRQSLGQGLEFLIYFQGNSAPDKSGLPSDRFSAERTGGSVSTLTIQRTQQEDSAVYLCASSLVRTSYGYTFGSGTRLTVV.

The chain couples TRBV7-9 to TRBJ2-3; 8 bases match TRBD2. V was clipped by 5 bases and J by 4 bases; unmatched bases: 5. Germline V gene sequence: CDR1 SEHNR, CDR2 FQNEAQ (reference sequence). The CDR3 spans 14 residues. CDR3 nucleotides: TGTGCCAGCAGCCTTGGACTAGCCGCAGATACGCAGTATTTT. The encoded protein is CASSLGLAADTQYF.

V is TRBV5-1 and J is TRBJ1-1; no clear D gene. The CDR3 loop spans 15 amino acids. V was clipped by 3 bases and J by 6 bases, with 18 bases between them. The germline V gene encodes CDR1 SGHRS and CDR2 YFSETQ. The CDR3 bases are TGCGCCAGCAGCTCCTTGGGCCACGGGTCGGCTGAAGCTTTCTTT. This sequence encodes CASSSLGHGSAEAFF.

J is TRBJ2-5 and V is TRBV6-1, with D perhaps TRBD1 or TRBD2 (6 bases each). Trimming cost V 8 bases and J 2 bases, with 18 bases left between them. CDR3 length equals 15 residues. CDR1 is MNHNS, CDR2 SASEGT, per germline. The DNA for the CDR3 is TGTGCCAGCTCCTCGGGGGCAGTCAGACAAGAGACCCAGTACTTC. Encoded protein: CASSSGAVRQETQYF.

V and J are TRBV30 and TRBJ1-1; D gene uncertain. V gave up 4 bases and J gave up 1 base, with 16 bases separating them. Germline assignment: CDR1 GTSNPN and CDR2 SVGIG (reference sequence). CDR3 size: 15 residues. The chain's CDR3 is CAWTPLMTGNTEAFF. The CDR3 DNA follows: TGTGCCTGGACGCCCCTGATGACTGGGAACACTGAAGCTTTCTTT.

This clone was picked up a small number of times. The rearrangement uses TRBV7-2 and TRBJ2-5; D may be TRBD2 (6 bases). V shed 1 base and J shed 7 bases, with 19 bases lying between them. There are 16 residues in the CDR3. Germline V gives CDR1 SGHTA, CDR2 FQGNSA. As DNA, the CDR3 is TGTGCCAGCAGCTTAGAGAGGAGGGTACGCGATGGGACCCAGTACTTC. It translates to CASSLERRVRDGTQYF.

V is TRBV27 and J is TRBJ1-2; possibly TRBD1 for D (6 bases). This CDR3 has 14 residues. Germline values: CDR1 MNHEY, CDR2 SMNVEV (reference sequence). V lost 6 bases and J 4 bases, leaving 15 bases between the germline ends. Here the CDR3 DNA reads TGTGCCAGCAGCTTTAAGGGGGTCGGCTATGGCTACACCTTC. This sequence encodes CASSFKGVGYGYTF.

This chain connects TRBV19 to TRBJ2-1; a possible D gene is TRBD2 (6 bases). V was pared by 4 bases and J by 8 bases, with 18 bases between. This CDR3 is 15 amino acids long. Looked up from germline, CDR1 is LNHDA and CDR2 is SQIVND (reference sequence). Here the CDR3 reads CASSNLAASGDEQFF. The CDR3 DNA reads as TGTGCCAGTAGTAATTTAGCGGCCTCCGGGGATGAGCAGTTCTTC. The full variable domain, rest sourced from reference TRBV19 and TRBJ2-1, is DGGITQSPKYLFRKEGQNVTLSCEQNLNHDAMYWYRQDPGQGLRLIYYSQIVNDFQKGDIAEGYSVSREKKESFPLTVTSAQKNPTAFYLCASSNLAASGDEQFFGPGTRLTVL.

A note on this clone: Other DNA sequences of this sample code for an identical CDR3. DNA for the CDR3: TGTGCCAGCAGCTCCGGGGGGGGCGACTACGAGCAGTACTTC. Its protein product is CASSSGGGDYEQYF. The chain links TRBV7-2 to TRBJ2-7; the match to TRBD2 covers 8 bases. This CDR3 contains 14 residues. CDR1 SGHTA and CDR2 FQGNSA come from the germline V gene. The junction had 5 bases not matched to a gene; V was cut back by 4 bases and J by 3 bases.

This clone has a single count. The V and J genes are TRBV4-1 and TRBJ2-3; D call uncertain. The CDR3 spans 14 residues. Germline loops: CDR1 MGHRA, CDR2 YSYEKL. Trimming stripped 1 base from V and 4 bases from J, with 9 bases between. The CDR3 DNA is TGCGCCAGCAGCCAAGCGGTACTCGCAGATACGCAGTATTTT. It specifies CASSQAVLADTQYF.

The chain employs TRBV5-6 and TRBJ2-5; the D call may be TRBD1 or TRBD2 (5 bases each). With 4 bases removed from V and 7 bases from J, the gap between germline ends came to 20 bases. From germline, CDR1 is SGHDT and CDR2 YYEEEE. The CDR3 spans 15 residues. In nucleotides, the CDR3 is TGTGCCAGCAGCACCTTTAAAATCCCTGGGGGGACCCAGTACTTC. Translation gives CASSTFKIPGGTQYF.